This TCR beta chain was captured in a study of blood T cell repertoires in COVID-19. Turning to the study itself: From T cells, B-cell-depleted T cells, or PBMCs came the material, which was cDNA or gDNA.

In the original analysis: Nucleated cell number was recorded as an estimate derived from reference gene primer amplification. Clones were sequenced by immunoSEQ multiplex PCR, and TCRdb holds only the in-frame ones, with some missing. V, J and clone size are taken as reported in that table, and D and trimming were inferred from the DNA itself. The data hold about 480,000 clones, with about 91% observed a single time. Unmatched junction bases numbered 6, after V lost 3 bases and J lost 5 bases. CDR1 is SGHDT, CDR2 YYEEEE, per germline. The CDR3 is 16 amino acids. Material: peripheral blood. The receptor was derived from a woman aged 45-65 years with COVID-19, enrolled during active disease. The V gene is TRBV5-6, the J gene TRBJ1-6; 9 bases are a match to TRBD1. The CDR3 nucleotides read TGTGCCAGCAGCTGGGGGACAGGGAGAAATAATTCACCCCTCCACTTT. Its protein is CASSWGTGRNNSPLHF.